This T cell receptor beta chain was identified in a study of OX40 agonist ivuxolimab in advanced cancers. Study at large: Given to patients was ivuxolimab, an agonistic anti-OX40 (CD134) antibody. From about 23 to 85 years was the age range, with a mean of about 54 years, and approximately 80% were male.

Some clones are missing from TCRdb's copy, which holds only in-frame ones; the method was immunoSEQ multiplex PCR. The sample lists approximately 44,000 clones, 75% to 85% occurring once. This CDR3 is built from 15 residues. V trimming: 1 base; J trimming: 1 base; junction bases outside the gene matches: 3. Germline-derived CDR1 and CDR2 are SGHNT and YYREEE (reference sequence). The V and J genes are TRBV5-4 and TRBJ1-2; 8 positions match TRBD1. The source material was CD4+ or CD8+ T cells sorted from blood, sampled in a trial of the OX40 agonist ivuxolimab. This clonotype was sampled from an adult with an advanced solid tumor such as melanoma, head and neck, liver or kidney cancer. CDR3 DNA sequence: TGTGCCAGCAGCTTGCCGGACAGGGATAACTATGGCTACACCTTC. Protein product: CASSLPDRDNYGYTF. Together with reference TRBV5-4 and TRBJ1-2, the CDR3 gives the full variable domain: ETGVTQSPTHLIKTRGQQVTLRCSSQSGHNTVSWYQQALGQGPQFIFQYYREEENGRGNFPPRFSGLQFPNYSSELNVNALELDDSALYLCASSLPDRDNYGYTFGSGTRLTVV.